Listed below are T cell receptor beta chains from one sample, sequenced in a study of blood T cell repertoires in COVID-19. The table came from immunoSEQ multiplex PCR; TCRdb's copy has only in-frame clones and leaves some out. This sample has some 340,000 clones, with approximately 90% found just once. Sequencing input: PBMCs or T cells enriched from blood (not recorded which). The receptors shown here come from a woman aged 25 to 45 who had been exposed to COVID-19. CDR3s include the opening cysteine and the closing phenylalanine or tryptophan. A D gene is named only where the DNA matches it firmly. Expanded clones are given a class, and other clones once, few, many or no size at all.

>once|TRBJ1-5|TRBD1|TRBV19
TGTGCCAGTAGTAATATACAGGGGAATCAGCCCCAGCATTTT
CASSNIQGNQPQHF
>.|TRBJ1-5|.|TRBV2
TGTGCCAGCAGTGGTGGCAGGGGAGGGAATCAGCCCCAGCATTTT
CASSGGRGGNQPQHF
>.|TRBJ2-5|TRBD2|TRBV5-4
TGTGCCAGCAGCTTAAGCGGGGTATACGAGACCCAGTACTTC
CASSLSGVYETQYF
>.|TRBJ1-2|TRBD1|TRBV5-4
TGTGCCAGCAGCCCTCAGACAGGGGGCGTCTATGGCTACACCTTC
CASSPQTGGVYGYTF
>.|TRBJ1-2|.|TRBV5-1
TGCGCCAGCAGCTTGAGCGGTACGGGGGACTATGGCTACACCTTC
CASSLSGTGDYGYTF
>.|TRBJ2-3|.|TRBV12-3/TRBV12-4
TGTGCCAGCAGTTTTGGGGGGGCGGATACGCAGTATTTT
CASSFGGADTQYF
>.|TRBJ1-1|.|TRBV3-1/TRBV3-2
TGTGCCAGCAGCCCCCACGGGGGTAGAGGTGAAGCTTTCTTT
CASSPHGGRGEAFF
>once|TRBJ2-7|.|TRBV12-3/TRBV12-4
TGTGCCAGCAGTTCCTCGGCCTACGAGCAGTACTTC
CASSSSAYEQYF
>.|TRBJ1-4|TRBD1|TRBV7-8
TGTGCCAGCAGCTTTAACAGGGGGCAAAATGAAAAACTGTTTTTT
CASSFNRGQNEKLFF
>.|TRBJ2-7|.|TRBV19
TGTGCCAGTAGTATTCAGGGGAACTCCTACGAGCAGTACTTC
CASSIQGNSYEQYF
>.|TRBJ2-1|.|TRBV5-1
TGCGCCAGCAGCTTGGCACAGAGCCGTTACAATGAGCAGTTCTTC
CASSLAQSRYNEQFF
>.|TRBJ1-1|.|TRBV6-5
TGTGCTTCGTCAGGGCGTCTACGGAACACTGAAGCTTTCTTT
CASSGRLRNTEAFF
>.|TRBJ1-2|.|TRBV13
TGTGCCAGCAGCTCCCAGGGTTTTAACTATGGCTACACCTTC
CASSSQGFNYGYTF
>.|TRBJ2-5|.|TRBV6-6
TGTGCCAGCAGCCCCCCCGGTGCAGAGACCCAGTACTTC
CASSPPGAETQYF
>.|TRBJ1-1|TRBD1|TRBV9
TGTGCCAGCAGCGCTTGGACAGGGGCCATGAACACTGAAGCTTTCTTT
CASSAWTGAMNTEAFF
>.|TRBJ1-6|.|TRBV5-8
TGTGCCAGCAGCTTCTTACCGGGAGCAGGTTCACCCCTCCACTTT
CASSFLPGAGSPLHF
>.|TRBJ1-5|.|TRBV7-9
TGTGCCAGCAGCCGGGGGTTTCTCGATCAGCCCCAGCATTTT
CASSRGFLDQPQHF
>once|TRBJ1-2|.|TRBV7-8
TGTGCCAGCAGCTCCAGGCGTGACTATGGCTACACCTTC
CASSSRRDYGYTF
>.|TRBJ1-1|.|TRBV6-5
TGTGCCAGCCTTTGGGCAGGGAGGGGGAATGGGGCTTTCTTT
CASLWAGRGNGAFF
>.|TRBJ2-1|.|TRBV7-9
TGTGCCAGCAGCTTAGCTGGAGGGATGTCCTACAATGAGCAGTTCTTC
CASSLAGGMSYNEQFF
>.|TRBJ1-5|TRBD1|TRBV19
TGTGCCAGTAGAGAGACAGGGTTTCAGCCCCAGCATTTT
CASRETGFQPQHF
>.|TRBJ2-1|.|TRBV4-3
TGCGCCAGCAGCGGTACTACGGCGGGCGTTTACAATGAGCAGTTCTTC
CASSGTTAGVYNEQFF
>.|TRBJ2-6|.|TRBV27
TGTGCCAGCAGTGCCTACAGGGTCTTCGGGGCCAACGTCCTGACTTTC
CASSAYRVFGANVLTF
>.|TRBJ2-7|.|TRBV7-2
TGTGCCAGCAGCTTAGGGAGAAACTCCTACGAGCAGTACTTC
CASSLGRNSYEQYF